This T cell receptor beta chain was profiled in a study of CD8 T cells in ankylosing spondylitis. The study's findings and limits: A motif of 7 to 9 highly homologous TCR beta variants was seen as apparently characteristic of ankylosing spondylitis blood. The clones that were linked to disease were reported to be significantly enriched in matched synovial fluid samples from ankylosing spondylitis patients.

V was clipped by 7 bases and J by 4 bases, with 23 bases between them. The CDR3 loop spans 16 amino acids. Concerning this clonotype itself: Its antigen is still unknown.

A single record per CDR3 protein comes from TCRdb applying MiXCR to the 5' RACE reads. The sample has 500,000 to 550,000 distinct CDR3 sequences; more than 9.5% are singletons. The chain carries TRBV23-1 and TRBJ2-7; D tentatively fits TRBD1 or TRBD2 (6 bases each). TRBV23-1 is treated as an ORF (open reading frame) with a function not yet certain. This sequence was found in a male donor with ankylosing spondylitis. Material for sequencing was blood, either unsorted or a sorted T cell fraction (not recorded which). The CDR3 sequence: CASKKGGGAKLYEQYF. Written as DNA, the CDR3 is TGCGCCAGCAAAAAGGGGGGCGGGGCTAAGCTTTACGAGCAGTACTTC.